The 5 T cell receptor beta chains reported below all come from one sample, sequenced in a study of cytomegalovirus exposure and HLA in healthy donors. Produced via immunoSEQ multiplex PCR; TCRdb's table is partial and in-frame only. The data hold a few hundred thousand clones, with 75% to 90% observed a single time. The sample taken for sequencing was PBMCs. Receptor source: a woman between 18 and 30 years old in good health and CMV-seronegative.

The chain couples TRBV6-5 to TRBJ2-7; 9 positions agree with TRBD2. CDR3 length equals 13 residues. Per germline, CDR1 MNHEY and CDR2 SVGAGI. Trimming took 6 bases from V and 7 from J; bases not matched to a gene: 7. CDR3 protein: CASRSSGIWEQYF. The CDR3 bases are TGTGCCAGCAGGTCTAGCGGGATCTGGGAGCAGTACTTC.

This clone was detected only a few times. CDR3 sequence (DNA): TGTGCCAGCAGCTCCCAGATATCTAATGAAAAACTGTTTTTT. Translation: CASSSQISNEKLFF. This sequence joins TRBV7-2 and TRBJ1-4; D is unclear. From germline, CDR1 is SGHTA and CDR2 FQGNSA. Trimming left V 4 bases short and J 3 bases short, with 9 bases between. This CDR3 comprises 14 residues.

The rearrangement links TRBV18 to TRBJ2-7, with D perhaps TRBD2 (6 bases). CDR1 KGHSH and CDR2 LQKENI come from the germline V gene. This CDR3 comprises 13 residues. Trimming pared 0 bases from V and 6 bases from J, leaving 9 bases between. This CDR3 is CASSPPVGSEQYF. CDR3 DNA sequence: TGTGCCAGCTCACCACCAGTCGGGAGCGAGCAGTACTTC.

The chain couples TRBV7-8 to TRBJ1-2, with 8 bases aligning to TRBD1. Germline CDR1 SGHVS, CDR2 FQNEAQ. The CDR3 totals 14 residues. V shed 5 bases, J shed 7 bases, and the junction held 9 bases outside the gene matches. The CDR3: CASSKGQAAAGYTF. Here the CDR3 DNA reads TGTGCCAGCAGCAAGGGACAGGCGGCCGCTGGCTACACCTTC.

This clone has a single count. The chain uses TRBV29-1 and TRBJ2-3; D might be TRBD2 (7 bases). CDR3 length equals 21 residues. The germline gives CDR1 SQVTM, CDR2 ANQGSEA. V lost 3 bases and J 1 base, leaving 32 bases between the germline ends. The CDR3: CSVEIGGRSHPTAQRTDTQYF. The CDR3 DNA follows: TGCAGCGTTGAGATCGGGGGGCGGTCACACCCAACGGCGCAGCGCACAGATACGCAGTATTTT.